The present entry profiles one T cell receptor (beta chain) with its context. The CDR3 runs to 15 residues. The J segment lost 7 bases and the V segment lost 8 bases, leaving 13 bases of the junction unmatched. In germline, CDR1 is MGHRA, CDR2 YSYEKL. This study enrolled people aged about 18 to 100 from under 25 US geographic areas. Participants were placed into cohorts based on the clinical history they reported. This table comes from immunoSEQ multiplex PCR, and its TCRdb copy is limited to in-frame clones, with some not included. Of approximately 220,000 clones listed, 83% are singletons. This entry is derived from a study of blood T cell repertoires in COVID-19. As for the study in general: The cDNA or gDNA used as material had been derived from T cells, B-cell-depleted T cells, or PBMCs.

V and J are TRBV4-1 and TRBJ2-2, with 7 bases matching TRBD1. The sample consisted of PBMCs or T cells enriched from blood (not recorded which). The receptor was isolated from a woman aged 45-59 years who had been exposed to COVID-19. This chain's CDR3 is CASRKVRGQNGELFF. The CDR3 DNA reads as TGCGCCAGCCGCAAGGTTAGGGGGCAGAACGGGGAGCTGTTTTTT.